The 16 T cell receptor beta chains below were found in one sample sequenced in a study of cytomegalovirus exposure and HLA in healthy donors. Researchers ran the PCR with 60 Vbeta and 13 Jbeta primers. Produced via immunoSEQ multiplex PCR; TCRdb's table is partial and in-frame only. The sample holds some 170,000 clones, about 9% seen once. The sequenced sample consisted of PBMCs. These receptors originate from a woman aged 25 to 45 in good health and CMV-seropositive.

The chain is built from TRBV21-1 and TRBJ2-7; the table gives TRBD2 as D, unverified against the DNA. TRBV21-1 is annotated as a pseudogene. The CDR3 loop spans 15 amino acids. The CDR3 region is CASSIGGPPGYEQYF. In DNA, the CDR3 is TGTGCCAGCAGCATTGGAGGACCCCCGGGCTACGAGCAGTACTTC.

This rearrangement joins TRBV7-9 to TRBJ2-1; TRBD1 aligns across 7 bases. With V trimmed by 5 bases and J by 7 bases, 5 bases remained unmatched. Germline-derived CDR1 and CDR2 are SEHNR and FQNEAQ (reference sequence). The CDR3 contains 13 residues. CDR3 DNA sequence: TGTGCCAGCAGCGCGTACAGGGGAAATGAGCAGTTCTTC. It yields the protein CASSAYRGNEQFF.

This clone was detected a few times. The V and J genes are TRBV19 and TRBJ2-1, with 12 positions matching TRBD2. The CDR3 sequence is 15 residues long. Losses at the gene ends were 1 base for V and 6 bases for J; bases not matched to a gene: 1. Germline V gene lookup returns CDR1 LNHDA and CDR2 SQIVND (reference sequence). The CDR3 DNA follows: TGTGCCAGTAGTATAGGACTAGCGGGAGTCAATGAGCAGTTCTTC. It yields the protein CASSIGLAGVNEQFF. Drawing the rest from reference TRBV19 and TRBJ2-1, the complete variable domain is DGGITQSPKYLFRKEGQNVTLSCEQNLNHDAMYWYRQDPGQGLRLIYYSQIVNDFQKGDIAEGYSVSREKKESFPLTVTSAQKNPTAFYLCASSIGLAGVNEQFFGPGTRLTVL.

The rearrangement joins TRBV11-2 to TRBJ2-7; 8 bases align to TRBD2. The CDR3 contains 16 residues. In germline, CDR1 is SGHAT, CDR2 FQNNGV. J was trimmed by 4 bases and V by 5 bases; bases with no gene match: 13. CDR3 residues: CASSPGRDYLVYEQYF. CDR3 sequence (DNA): TGTGCCAGCAGCCCCGGGAGGGACTATTTAGTGTACGAGCAGTACTTC.

This clone was counted only a few times. Within the sample, other DNA sequences also encode this same CDR3. This chain uses TRBV11-1 with TRBJ2-7, with TRBD1 matching over 7 bases. CDR1 is SGHAT, CDR2 FQDESV, per germline (reference sequence). The junction had 4 bases not matched to a gene; V was cut back by 3 bases and J by 2 bases. The CDR3 is made up of 14 amino acids. The CDR3 region has the DNA TGTGCCAGCAGCTTGTTGCAGGGGGCCTACGAGCAGTACTTC. Its protein is CASSLLQGAYEQYF. The full variable domain, completed using reference TRBV11-1 and TRBJ2-7, is EAEVAQSPRYKITEKSQAVAFWCDPISGHATLYWYRQILGQGPELLVQFQDESVVDDSQLPKDRFSAERLKGVDSTLKIQPAELGDSAMYLCASSLLQGAYEQYFGPGTRLTVT.

A note on this clone: Other DNA sequences in this specimen translate into the identical CDR3. J is TRBJ2-7 and V is TRBV7-2; 11 bases match TRBD2. Germline V lookup: CDR1 SGHTA, CDR2 FQGNSA. This CDR3 has 15 amino acids. V dropped 5 bases and J dropped 2; count of bases not matched to a gene: 5. In nucleotides, the CDR3 is TGTGCCAGCAGCCTCGGACTAGCGGGCCCCTACGAGCAGTACTTC. It specifies CASSLGLAGPYEQYF. Together with reference TRBV7-2 and TRBJ2-7, the CDR3 gives the full variable domain: GAGVSQSPSNKVTEKGKDVELRCDPISGHTALYWYRQSLGQGLEFLIYFQGNSAPDKSGLPSDRFSAERTGGSVSTLTIQRTQQEDSAVYLCASSLGLAGPYEQYFGPGTRLTVT.

In this sample, this clone turned up a few times. The V call is TRBV27, the J call TRBJ1-5; D is undetermined. The CDR3 extends over 14 amino acids. V was cut by 3 bases and J by 3 bases, with 9 bases left in between. Germline V gives CDR1 MNHEY, CDR2 SMNVEV (reference sequence). CDR3 sequence (DNA): TGTGCCAGCAGTTTGGGAGTCCACAATCAGCCCCAGCATTTT. This sequence encodes CASSLGVHNQPQHF.

The chain couples TRBV2 to TRBJ2-7; D is unclear. The CDR3 length is 14 residues. V shed 4 bases and J shed 0 bases, with 10 bases lying between them. Germline loops: CDR1 SNHLY, CDR2 FYNNEI. The CDR3 sequence is CASSVSASSYEQYF. The CDR3 bases are TGTGCCAGCAGTGTGTCAGCGTCCTCCTACGAGCAGTACTTC.

The chain employs TRBV4-2 and TRBJ1-4; D perhaps matches TRBD1 (5 bases). The CDR3 is 16 amino acids. The V gene lost 0 bases and the J gene lost 3 bases, with 11 bases spanning the gap. Germline V lookup: CDR1 LGHNA, CDR2 YNFKEQ. The CDR3 DNA is TGTGCCAGCAGCCAAGATTTGGGGCGTTCTAATGAAAAACTGTTTTTT. Its translation is CASSQDLGRSNEKLFF.

The rearrangement uses TRBV7-9 and TRBJ2-3; 8 positions match TRBD1. CDR1 SEHNR and CDR2 FQNEAQ come from the germline V gene (reference sequence). With V trimmed by 2 bases and J by 4 bases, 2 bases remained unmatched. This CDR3 comprises 14 residues. The CDR3 DNA reads as TGTGCCAGCAGCTTAACAGGGGGGCCAGATACGCAGTATTTT. Its translation: CASSLTGGPDTQYF.

This chain connects TRBV5-1 to TRBJ2-7; tentatively, D is TRBD2 (6 bases). CDR1 and CDR2 from the germline V gene are SGHRS and YFSETQ. CDR3 length equals 15 residues. The ends were cut back, 3 bases at V and 5 bases at J, with 18 bases in the middle. The CDR3 DNA sequence: TGCGCCAGCAGCTCGACGGCGGGAAGTGGGGACGAGCAGTACTTC. Its protein is CASSSTAGSGDEQYF.

The chain joins TRBV2 to TRBJ2-2; TRBD2 agrees at 9 bases. CDR1 is SNHLY, CDR2 FYNNEI, per germline. The CDR3 runs to 15 residues. J gave up 4 bases and V 7 bases, and 7 bases lay outside the gene matches. The DNA of the CDR3 is TGTGCCAGCAATGTGCGAGCGGGGGGCACCGGGGAGCTGTTTTTT. This encodes CASNVRAGGTGELFF.

The chain employs TRBV2 and TRBJ2-1; D might be TRBD2 (5 bases). The CDR3 has 14 residues. The V and J ends lost 9 bases and 0 bases respectively, with 12 bases between them. Looked up from germline, CDR1 is SNHLY and CDR2 is FYNNEI. The CDR3 reads CARERPSSYNEQFF. CDR3 DNA: TGTGCCAGGGAGCGGCCTAGCTCCTACAATGAGCAGTTCTTC.

This clone was counted between two and nine times. The gene calls are TRBV5-4 and TRBJ2-7; D perhaps matches TRBD1 (6 bases). Looked up from germline, CDR1 is SGHNT and CDR2 is YYREEE (reference sequence). The CDR3 extends over 15 amino acids. V lost 2 bases, J lost 2 bases, and 14 bases lay in between. The CDR3 nucleotides read TGTGCCAGCAGCTTACAGGGTAGAGGCACCTACGAGCAGTACTTC. Translated, it gives CASSLQGRGTYEQYF.

This clone turned up a few times. This chain links TRBV9 with TRBJ2-3; 13 nucleotides align to TRBD2. This CDR3 comprises 16 residues. Unmatched junction bases numbered 2, after V lost 4 bases and J lost 0 bases. From germline, CDR1 is SGDLS and CDR2 YYNGEE. The CDR3 loop is CASSSTSGRSTDTQYF. The CDR3 nucleotides are TGTGCCAGCAGCTCGACTAGCGGGAGGAGCACAGATACGCAGTATTTT.

A few counts support this clone. The chain couples TRBV4-1 to TRBJ2-5; TRBD1 aligns across 11 bases. The J segment lost 1 base and the V segment lost 4 bases, leaving 11 bases of the junction unmatched. Germline V gene data show CDR1 as MGHRA and CDR2 as YSYEKL. This CDR3 comprises 18 residues. The DNA of the CDR3 is TGCGCCAGCAGCCGACGGGCAAGTGGGACAGGGGGCCAAGAGACCCAGTACTTC. Its protein is CASSRRASGTGGQETQYF.